This T cell receptor beta chain was recorded in a study of cytomegalovirus exposure and HLA in healthy donors (TCRdb year 2017). A note on the overall study: An earlier analysis of roughly 630 of the donors reported about 250 Gb of sequence data and 117 million unique TCR beta sequences from approximately 180 million T cells. To predict cytomegalovirus infection status, the study brought together high-throughput TCR immunosequencing, statistical association of individual TCRs with disease status, and machine learning. Among about 400 genotyped donors of the cohort, an average of approximately 240,000 unique TCR beta nucleotide sequences was sequenced per donor, of which approximately 18% were non-productive. Donor age, sex, ethnicity and CMV serostatus were compiled together with the repertoire data. Around 300 gigabases of sequencing data and approximately 93 million unique TCR sequences were included in an early release covering roughly 700 HLA-typed donors. A later genetic analysis used genome-wide SNP genotypes for about 65% of the 666 donors, treating that subset as a discovery cohort. Of the approximately 400 genotyped donors, 65% to 90% fell in the genetic ancestry cluster associated with self-reported Caucasian donors. A later analysis re-examined previously published TCR beta repertoires from 500 to 700 donors and added high-resolution HLA genotyping to investigate patterns of TCR occurrence. Typing coverage differed by locus: A, B, C, DRB1 and DQB1 were typed in about 620-640 donors, DQA1 in about 560, DPA1 in around 600, and DPB1 in just under 480. The later analysis used no new phenotypic data to find candidate immune exposures, relying instead on TCR beta sequences and their occurrence across donors. An earlier analysis of several hundred of the donors applied high-throughput TCR beta sequencing to assess whether each TCR beta V gene segment acted as functional or pseudogenic. Class I and class II HLA loci were covered by the typing at four-digit resolution. The study aimed to test whether cataloging public T cell receptors could reveal signatures of past pathogen exposure. The study used immunosequencing to profile the T cell repertoires of approximately 690 subjects and linked those repertoires to cytomegalovirus serostatus. All discovery cohort repertoires had been generated on a single sequencing platform. A separate validation cohort of 90 to 150 different subjects was used in addition to the roughly 620-subject first cohort. A few DR-DQ haplotypes were treated as single units for association and clustering because of strong linkage in the cohort.

On the study overall, not on this receptor specifically: Compared with equally common non-associated chains, HLA-associated TCR beta chains in a later analysis were more clonally expanded and had lower generation probabilities. In an earlier analysis of about 550 of the donors, most TCR beta V segments were observed in productive rearrangements about 90% or about 30% of the time, broadly matching IMGT annotations. Because HLA typing was unavailable for some donors at each locus, only the typed subset was used in association tests. Most TCR sequences were observed very rarely across donors, whereas some public TCRs were present in many individuals. The study gave a list of some 150 TCR beta chains associated with cytomegalovirus. In a later analysis, the rate of TCR association differed among HLA loci, with DRB1 alleles having the most associated TCRs and HLA-C alleles having the fewest. A later genetic analysis reported fewer N-insertions in productive TCRs among donors in an Asian-associated ancestry cluster than the approximately 700-donor mean. In a later analysis, several top co-occurrence clusters were reported to appear linked to parvovirus B19, influenza, CMV and Epstein-Barr virus. In vitro tests confirmed that a few of the cytomegalovirus-associated TCR beta chains recognize cytomegalovirus antigens. A group of highly shared sequence variants was considered likely to be a technical artifact of the sequencing pipeline. In a later analysis, 15,000 to 20,000 TCR beta sequences were associated with specific HLA alleles at a false discovery rate of 0.05. The earlier analysis of some 560 of the donors excluded 15 to 20 rarely observed V segments, including chromosome 9 orphons, because counts were too low. Correlated functional status among segregating V segments might be attributable to linkage disequilibrium, but an unknown experimental factor could not be ruled out. An association between a missense DCLRE1C variant and V-gene and J-gene trimming of TCR beta chains was found in a later genetic analysis and replicated in an independent cohort. The classifier was reported to diagnose cytomegalovirus status with high specificity and sensitivity in both the original and validation cohorts. Roughly uniform sequencing depth across donors was assumed in presence/absence analyses, although this assumption may not hold. The 87-base-pair reads could not distinguish some IMGT-functional V segments, including TRBV6-2 and TRBV6-3, so those segments were excluded. In this cohort, only TCR beta chains were sequenced, and detectable features were limited by the absence of alpha or paired-chain data. It was suggested by the authors that the approach could potentially be generalized to other disease states and immunological phenotypes. For the cohort, immune exposure information was limited to CMV serostatus. A further reported finding was that TCR beta sequences accurately predicted the HLA-A and HLA-B alleles for most subjects in the first cohort. Most CMV-associated TCR beta chains appeared to be HLA-restricted in a later analysis, and the HLA associations seemed to be driven largely by CMV exposure. Strong co-occurrence of HLA alleles, especially DR and DQ, made assigning TCR associations to individual alleles difficult.

Library preparation employed the immunoSEQ multiplex PCR assay. The multiplex PCR relied on a mix of 60 forward primers for TCR Vbeta segments and 13 reverse primers for TCR Jbeta segments. A multiplex PCR assay on genomic DNA amplified the CDR3 region of rearranged TCR beta genes. The Illumina HiSeq System was used to sequence the amplified TCR beta libraries as 87-base-pair reads. The study's processing was this. A later analysis counted around 72 million unique TCR beta chains across the 640 or so repertoires, and roughly 10 million of these chains were shared by at least two donors. A nearest-neighbor algorithm error-corrected the raw reads and collapsed the reads into unique sequences, merging closely related sequences to remove PCR and sequencing errors. V, D and J gene segments were assigned by aligning CDR3 sequences to IMGT reference sequences. For a sequence to be retained, at least a six-nucleotide match to both a V gene segment and a J gene segment was required. A rearrangement was called productive if the CDR3 had no stop codons and remained in frame with V and J, and every other rearrangement was called non-productive. CDR3 was defined according to IMGT convention as the region running from the second conserved V-encoded cysteine to the conserved J-encoded phenylalanine. Sequences without an unambiguous match to a single V gene segment were excluded from the earlier analysis of 500 to 700 of the donors. In an earlier analysis of 450 to 750 of the donors, a V segment was called functional when productive rearrangements were above 56.7%, and segregating when the standard deviation between donors exceeded 5%. A statistical classification framework was developed to diagnose cytomegalovirus status using the catalog of TCR beta chain sequences. In a later analysis, V and J genes were assigned by comparing TCR nucleotide sequences against IMGT/GENE-DB human TR gene sequences. In a later analysis, CDR3 sequences and most-parsimonious VDJ recombination scenarios were assigned using the TCRdist pipeline. In a later analysis, each TCR beta chain was defined by its CDR3 amino acid sequence together with its V-gene family, and reads lacking a unique V-gene family were excluded. In a later analysis, some 600 highly shared, low-generation-probability nucleotide sequences were removed to address suspected cross-contamination and a sequencing artifact. In a later analysis, a clonal expansion index for each public chain was calculated from normalized within-repertoire ranks of inferred template counts. In a later analysis, generation probabilities were computed using a VDJ recombination model fitted to out-of-frame rearrangements, and the results were checked against IGoR. In a later analysis, hypergeometric tests were used to score TCR-TCR, TCR-HLA and TCR-CMV co-occurrence, with a repertoire-size bias correction applied to TCR pairs. False discovery rates were estimated in a later analysis by permuting HLA or CMV assignments 20 times. In a later analysis, co-occurring TCRs were grouped with DBSCAN, and TCRdist sequence similarity was added when clustering was performed within HLA-allele-positive subsets. Repertoires with fewer than 30,000 or more than 120,000 public chains, plus five repertoires with anomalous nucleotide sharing, were excluded from co-occurrence clustering. In its TCRdb copy, this immuneACCESS table keeps in-frame sequences only and misses some clones. Where compared with another copy, unresolved V genes explain less than half of these, and the others have no known cause. V and J calls and clone size are those listed in that table; D and trimming were worked out from the DNA. Counted in this sample were 98,000 or so clones; over 60% of them appeared once. The biggest ten clones account for roughly 5.4% of the sample.

In total, approximately 700 healthy bone marrow donors made up the cohort. At the time of sampling, every cohort member was nominally healthy, though immune exposures that went unrecorded were likely present. The donor tested CMV seropositive and was one of the 289 seropositive cohort members. A peripheral blood sample was provided by each donor, and peripheral blood mononuclear cells were used for TCR beta sequencing. The Qiagen DNeasy Blood Extraction Kit was used to extract genomic DNA from the blood cell samples. About this clone: The antigen it binds to is not known. No qualities accompany the bases; no much larger clone lies one base away.

The CDR3 starts with the cysteine, ends with the phenylalanine, and has 13 residues. Left in the record is the CDR3 DNA by itself, 39 bases read in frame from the first base. CDR1 and CDR2 are read off the germline V gene as SGHTA and FQGNSA. V and J are truncated by 5 bases and 4 bases respectively, leaving an intervening sequence of 12 bases. Sequenced input: PBMCs. The sequence is built from TRBV7-2 and TRBJ2-7, with TRBD2 as a weak D call on 6 bases. This receptor was obtained from a woman between 18 and 29 years old in good health and CMV-seropositive. The DNA sequence is as follows: TGTGCCAGCAGCACTATGGGAGGATACGAGCAGTACTTC. Its product reads: CASSTMGGYEQYF.